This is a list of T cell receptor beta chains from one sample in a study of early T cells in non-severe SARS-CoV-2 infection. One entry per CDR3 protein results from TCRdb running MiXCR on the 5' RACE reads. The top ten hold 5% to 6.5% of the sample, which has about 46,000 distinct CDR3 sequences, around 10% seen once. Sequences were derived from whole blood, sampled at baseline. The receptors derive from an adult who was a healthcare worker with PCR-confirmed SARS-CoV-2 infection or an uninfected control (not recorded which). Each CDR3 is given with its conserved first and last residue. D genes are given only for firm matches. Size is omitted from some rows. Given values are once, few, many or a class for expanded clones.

CDR3 DNA: TGTGCCAGCTCACAAGGGACAGGGGGAATCAAGCCCCAGCATTTT
CDR3 protein: CASSQGTGGIKPQHF
D gene: TRBD1
clone size: many
J gene: TRBJ1-5
V gene: TRBV18

CDR3 DNA: TGTGCCACCAGTGAGGGTGGGGGACTATACAATGAGCAGTTCTTC
CDR3 protein: CATSEGGGLYNEQFF
D gene: TRBD2
clone size: few
J gene: TRBJ2-1
V gene: TRBV24-1

CDR3 DNA: TGCAGTGCGCCGGATATCACAGATACGCAGTATTTT
CDR3 protein: CSAPDITDTQYF
D gene: NA
clone size: NA
J gene: TRBJ2-3
V gene: TRBV20-1

CDR3 DNA: TGTGCCACCCAGGGGGGACCAAATTCACCCCTCCACTTT
CDR3 protein: CATQGGPNSPLHF
D gene: TRBD1
clone size: many
J gene: TRBJ1-6
V gene: TRBV18

CDR3 DNA: TGTGCCAGCAGCTCCGTCGGCGGGCAGAGTGAAGCTTTCTTT
CDR3 protein: CASSSVGGQSEAFF
D gene: NA
clone size: many
J gene: TRBJ1-1
V gene: TRBV7-8

CDR3 DNA: TGTGCCAGCAGTTCAGCTTCGCTTTCGGGCTACACCTTC
CDR3 protein: CASSSASLSGYTF
D gene: NA
clone size: few
J gene: TRBJ1-2
V gene: TRBV27

CDR3 DNA: TGTGCCAGCAGCTCCGAACAGGGACAGAGCTCCTACGAGCAGTACTTC
CDR3 protein: CASSSEQGQSSYEQYF
D gene: TRBD1
clone size: many
J gene: TRBJ2-7
V gene: TRBV7-2

CDR3 DNA: TGTGCCAGCAGGTCGACAGGAAGCTCCTACGAGCAGTACTTC
CDR3 protein: CASRSTGSSYEQYF
D gene: NA
clone size: many
J gene: TRBJ2-7
V gene: TRBV11-2

CDR3 DNA: TGCGCCAGCAGCGCACTCTCCGGGACAGGAAGTGAGACCCAGTACTTC
CDR3 protein: CASSALSGTGSETQYF
D gene: TRBD1
clone size: NA
J gene: TRBJ2-5
V gene: TRBV5-1

CDR3 DNA: TGTGCCATCAGTGCGTCTAGCGGCTCCTACGAGCAGTACTTC
CDR3 protein: CAISASSGSYEQYF
D gene: TRBD2
clone size: NA
J gene: TRBJ2-7
V gene: TRBV10-3

CDR3 DNA: TGCGCCAGCAGCTTGCGACAGGGGAACACTGAAGCTTTCTTT
CDR3 protein: CASSLRQGNTEAFF
D gene: TRBD1
clone size: many
J gene: TRBJ1-1
V gene: TRBV5-1

CDR3 DNA: TGTGCCAGCAGGGATGACTCTGCCTCTGGAAACACCATATATTTT
CDR3 protein: CASRDDSASGNTIYF
D gene: NA
clone size: few
J gene: TRBJ1-3
V gene: TRBV28

CDR3 DNA: TGTGCCAGCAGCCCCTGGACCGAACAAGAGACCCAGTACTTC
CDR3 protein: CASSPWTEQETQYF
D gene: NA
clone size: few
J gene: TRBJ2-5
V gene: TRBV5-5

CDR3 DNA: TGTGCCAGCAGCTTGGGGGGAATTACAGAAAAACTGTTTTTT
CDR3 protein: CASSLGGITEKLFF
D gene: NA
clone size: few
J gene: TRBJ1-4
V gene: TRBV5-6

CDR3 DNA: TGTGCCAGCAGTTTACCGGGACTAGCGGGAGAAGGGCAGTACTTC
CDR3 protein: CASSLPGLAGEGQYF
D gene: TRBD2
clone size: NA
J gene: TRBJ2-7
V gene: TRBV12-3/TRBV12-4

CDR3 DNA: TGTGCCAGCAGCCCGGACACCTACACCGGGGAGCTGTTTTTT
CDR3 protein: CASSPDTYTGELFF
D gene: NA
clone size: few
J gene: TRBJ2-2
V gene: TRBV7-3

CDR3 DNA: TGCAGTGCTCGGACAGCCGGAAACACCATATATTTT
CDR3 protein: CSARTAGNTIYF
D gene: NA
clone size: many
J gene: TRBJ1-3
V gene: TRBV20-1

CDR3 DNA: TGTGCCAGCAGCTCAAGGGAGGACAATGAGCAGTTCTTC
CDR3 protein: CASSSREDNEQFF
D gene: NA
clone size: many
J gene: TRBJ2-1
V gene: TRBV7-6

CDR3 DNA: TGCAGTGCTATACCGGGACAGGGGGCCTACGAGCAGTACTTC
CDR3 protein: CSAIPGQGAYEQYF
D gene: TRBD1
clone size: few
J gene: TRBJ2-7
V gene: TRBV20-1

CDR3 DNA: TGTGCCAGCAGTGCCCCAGCTTCGAACACTGAAGCTTTCTTT
CDR3 protein: CASSAPASNTEAFF
D gene: NA
clone size: many
J gene: TRBJ1-1
V gene: TRBV6-2/TRBV6-3

CDR3 DNA: TGTGCCAGCAGTGAATATGAGGACAGATACACTGAAGCTTTCTTT
CDR3 protein: CASSEYEDRYTEAFF
D gene: NA
clone size: many
J gene: TRBJ1-1
V gene: TRBV25-1

CDR3 DNA: TGTGCCAGCAGCGAACTTACACCAGATACGCAGTATTTT
CDR3 protein: CASSELTPDTQYF
D gene: NA
clone size: NA
J gene: TRBJ2-3
V gene: TRBV7-9